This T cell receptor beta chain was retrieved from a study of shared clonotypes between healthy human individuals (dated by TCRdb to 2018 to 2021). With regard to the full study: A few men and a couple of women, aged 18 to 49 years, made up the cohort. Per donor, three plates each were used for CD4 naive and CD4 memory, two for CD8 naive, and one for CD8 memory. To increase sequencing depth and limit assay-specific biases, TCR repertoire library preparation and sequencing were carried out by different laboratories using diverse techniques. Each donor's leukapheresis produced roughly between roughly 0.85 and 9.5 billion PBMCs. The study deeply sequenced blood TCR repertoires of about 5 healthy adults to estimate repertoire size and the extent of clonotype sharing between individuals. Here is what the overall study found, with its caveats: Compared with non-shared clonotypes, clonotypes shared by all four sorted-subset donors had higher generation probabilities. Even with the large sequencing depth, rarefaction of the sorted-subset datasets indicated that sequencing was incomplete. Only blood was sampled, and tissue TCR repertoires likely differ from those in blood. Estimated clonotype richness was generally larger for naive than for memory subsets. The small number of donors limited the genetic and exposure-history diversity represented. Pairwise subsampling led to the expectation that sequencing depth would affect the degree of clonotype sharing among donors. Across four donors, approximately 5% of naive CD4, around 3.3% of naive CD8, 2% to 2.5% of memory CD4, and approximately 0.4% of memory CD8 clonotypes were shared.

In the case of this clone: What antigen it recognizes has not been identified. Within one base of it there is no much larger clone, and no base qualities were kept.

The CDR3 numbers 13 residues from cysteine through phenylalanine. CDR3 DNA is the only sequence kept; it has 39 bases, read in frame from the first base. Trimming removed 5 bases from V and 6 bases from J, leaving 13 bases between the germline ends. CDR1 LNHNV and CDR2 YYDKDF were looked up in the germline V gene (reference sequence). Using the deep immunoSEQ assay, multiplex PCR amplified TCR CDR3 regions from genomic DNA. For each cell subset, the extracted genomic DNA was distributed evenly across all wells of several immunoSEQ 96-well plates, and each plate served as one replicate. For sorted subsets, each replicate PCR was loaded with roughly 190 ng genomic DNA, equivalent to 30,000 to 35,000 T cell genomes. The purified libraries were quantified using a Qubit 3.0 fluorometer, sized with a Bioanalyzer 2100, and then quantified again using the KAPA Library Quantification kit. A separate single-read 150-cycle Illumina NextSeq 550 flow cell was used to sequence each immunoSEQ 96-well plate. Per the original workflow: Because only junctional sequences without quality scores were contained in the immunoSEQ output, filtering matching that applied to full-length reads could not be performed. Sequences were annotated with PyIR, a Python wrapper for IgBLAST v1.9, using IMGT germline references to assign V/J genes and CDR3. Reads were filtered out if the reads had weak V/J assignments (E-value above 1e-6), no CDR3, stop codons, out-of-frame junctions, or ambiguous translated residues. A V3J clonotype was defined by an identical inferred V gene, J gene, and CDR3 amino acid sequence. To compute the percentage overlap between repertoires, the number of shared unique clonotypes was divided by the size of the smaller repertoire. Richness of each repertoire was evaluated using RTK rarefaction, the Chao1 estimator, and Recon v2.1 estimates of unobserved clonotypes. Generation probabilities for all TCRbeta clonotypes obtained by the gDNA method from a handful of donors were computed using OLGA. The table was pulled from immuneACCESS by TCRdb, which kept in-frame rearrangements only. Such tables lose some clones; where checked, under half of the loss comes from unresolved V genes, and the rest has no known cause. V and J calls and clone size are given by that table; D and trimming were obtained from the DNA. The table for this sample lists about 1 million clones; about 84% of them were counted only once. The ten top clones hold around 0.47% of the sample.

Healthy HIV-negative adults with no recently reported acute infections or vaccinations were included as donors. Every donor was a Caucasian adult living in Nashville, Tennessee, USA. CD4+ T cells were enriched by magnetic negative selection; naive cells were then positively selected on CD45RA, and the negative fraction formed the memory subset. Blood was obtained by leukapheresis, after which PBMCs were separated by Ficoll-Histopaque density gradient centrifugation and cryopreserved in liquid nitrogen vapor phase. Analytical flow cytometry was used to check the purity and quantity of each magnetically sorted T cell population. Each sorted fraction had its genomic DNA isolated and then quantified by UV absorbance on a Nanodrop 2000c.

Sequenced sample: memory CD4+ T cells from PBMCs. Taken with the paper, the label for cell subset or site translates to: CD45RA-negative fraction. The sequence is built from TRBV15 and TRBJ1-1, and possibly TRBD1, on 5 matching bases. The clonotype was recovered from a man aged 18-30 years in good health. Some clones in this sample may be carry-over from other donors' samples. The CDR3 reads CATSGDSRAEAFF. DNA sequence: TGTGCCACCAGCGGGGACTCTCGGGCTGAAGCTTTCTTT.